This TCR beta chain was documented in a study of T cell repertoires in cytomegalovirus infection. Study background: Evidence of both CMV infection and a matching HLA type came from public TCR beta signatures.

The V gene end was trimmed by 5 bases and the J gene end by 2 bases; junction bases not matched to a gene: 1. Germline V gives CDR1 MNHNS, CDR2 SASEGT. There are 13 residues in the CDR3. This clonotype came up a few times. Its specificity is not known. Study outcomes and limitations: Dominant in the ex vivo response were TCR beta clonotypes restricted by HLA-C and specific for CMV.

TCRdb analysed the reads with MiXCR anew, one entry per CDR3 protein. The sample shows around 570,000 distinct CDR3 sequences, about 39% of them seen only once. The sequence derives from a human donor in good health (CMV status not recorded). Some clones in this sample may be carry-over from other donors' samples. The chain uses TRBV6-1 and TRBJ2-3, with 7 positions matching TRBD2. The sequencing here drew on cultured PBMCs, taken from culture after CMV antigen stimulation. The CDR3 is CASSRGVTDTQYF. The CDR3, as DNA: TGTGCCAGCAGTCGGGGGGTCACAGATACGCAGTATTTT.